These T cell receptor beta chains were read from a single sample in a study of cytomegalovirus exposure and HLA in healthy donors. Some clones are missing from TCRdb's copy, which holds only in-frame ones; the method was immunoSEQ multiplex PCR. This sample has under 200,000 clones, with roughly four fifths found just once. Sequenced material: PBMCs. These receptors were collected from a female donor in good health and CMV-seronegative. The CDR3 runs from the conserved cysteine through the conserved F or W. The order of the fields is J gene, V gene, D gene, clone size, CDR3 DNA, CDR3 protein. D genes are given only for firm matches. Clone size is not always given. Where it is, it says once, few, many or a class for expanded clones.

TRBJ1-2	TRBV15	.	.	TGTGCCACCAGCAGAGATGTAGGCGGGGCCTATGGCTACACCTTC	CATSRDVGGAYGYTF
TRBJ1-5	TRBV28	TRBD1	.	TGTGCCAGCAGTTTCCAGGGGGCAAGAAATCAGCCCCAGCATTTT	CASSFQGARNQPQHF
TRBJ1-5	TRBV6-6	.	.	TGTGCCAGCAGTTACACCCTAATCGGGTTTCAGCCCCAGCATTTT	CASSYTLIGFQPQHF
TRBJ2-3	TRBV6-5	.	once	TGTGCCAGCAGTGCAGGGCCGAGCACAGATACGCAGTATTTT	CASSAGPSTDTQYF
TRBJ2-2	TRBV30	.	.	TGTGCCTGGAAACGGGGGAGTTCCGGGGAGCTGTTTTTT	CAWKRGSSGELFF
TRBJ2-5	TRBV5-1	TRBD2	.	TGCGCCAGCAGCTTGGTAGCGGGGTTAGAGACCCAGTACTTC	CASSLVAGLETQYF
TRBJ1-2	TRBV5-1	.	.	TGCGCCAGCAGCTTGGGTGCTACCTATGGCTACACCTTC	CASSLGATYGYTF
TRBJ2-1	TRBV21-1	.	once	TGTGCCAGAGTAGCGGGAGTCTACAATGAGCAGTTCTTC	CARVAGVYNEQFF
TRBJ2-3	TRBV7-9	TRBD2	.	TGTGCCAGCAGCTTAGAAAAACCCGGGACTAGAGGACATACGCAGTATTTT	CASSLEKPGTRGHTQYF
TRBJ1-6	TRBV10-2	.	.	TGCGCCAGCAGTGAGGGGGGCCTGGTCCCCCTCCACTTT	CASSEGGLVPLHF
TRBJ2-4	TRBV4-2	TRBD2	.	TGTGCCAGCAGCCCCACTAGCGGGAGGGCTGGGGTGGACATTCAGTACTTC	CASSPTSGRAGVDIQYF
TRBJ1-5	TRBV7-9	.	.	TGTGCCAGCAGCTTGACTCGTCAGCCCCAGCATTTT	CASSLTRQPQHF
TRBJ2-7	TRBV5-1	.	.	TGCGCCAGCAGGATAGCGGCCACCTACGAGCAGTACTTC	CASRIAATYEQYF
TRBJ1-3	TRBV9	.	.	TGTGCCAGCAGCGTAGGGAAAAGCGGGCGAAACACCATATATTTT	CASSVGKSGRNTIYF
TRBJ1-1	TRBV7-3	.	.	TGTGCCAGCAGCTTTAAAGGAGACACTGAAGCTTTCTTT	CASSFKGDTEAFF
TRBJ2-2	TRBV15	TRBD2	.	TGTGCCACCAGCAGAGATGAAGCGGGAGGGGTCCCCGGGGAGCTGTTTTTT	CATSRDEAGGVPGELFF
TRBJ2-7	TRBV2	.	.	TGTGCCAGCAGTGAGTCGGTCGGGGTTAGCTACGAGCAGTACTTC	CASSESVGVSYEQYF
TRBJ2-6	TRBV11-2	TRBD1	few	TGTGCCAGCAGACGTCCAGGGGGCTCCGGGGCCAACGTCCTGACTTTC	CASRRPGGSGANVLTF
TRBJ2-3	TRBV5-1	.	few	TGCGCCAGCACGGGGAGCACAGATACGCAGTATTTT	CASTGSTDTQYF
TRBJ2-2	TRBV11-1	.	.	TGTGCCAGCAGCTGGACTACCGGGGAGCTGTTTTTT	CASSWTTGELFF
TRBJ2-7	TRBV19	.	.	TGTGCCAGTGCTGGCAGGGCTACCTACGAGCAGTACTTC	CASAGRATYEQYF
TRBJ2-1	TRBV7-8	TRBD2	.	TGTGCCAGCAGTCCAGACCGGGACTACCCCAATGAGCAGTTCTTC	CASSPDRDYPNEQFF
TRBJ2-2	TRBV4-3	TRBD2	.	TGCGCCAGCAGTGGGAGGGGCACCGGGGAGCTGTTTTTT	CASSGRGTGELFF
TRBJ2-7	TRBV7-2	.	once	TGTGCCAGCAGCTTCCAGACAGGCCCATACGAGCAGTACTTC	CASSFQTGPYEQYF
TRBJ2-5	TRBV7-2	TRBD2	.	TGTGCCAGCAGCCCAAGGACTAGCCGCGAGACCCAGTACTTC	CASSPRTSRETQYF
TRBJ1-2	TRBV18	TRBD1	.	TGTGCCAGCTCGCCAGACAGGGTACAATATGGCTACACCTTC	CASSPDRVQYGYTF
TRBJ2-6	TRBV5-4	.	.	TGTGCCAGCAGCTCAACAGGGCCCTCTGGGGCCAACGTCCTGACCTTC	CASSSTGPSGANVLTF
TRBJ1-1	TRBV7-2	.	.	TGTGCCAGCAGCTTAGTCTCAGGGGCGAGCACTGAAGCTTTCTTT	CASSLVSGASTEAFF
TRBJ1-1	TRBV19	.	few	TGTGCCAGTAGTATAGGGGGCCCAACTACTGAAGCTTTCTTT	CASSIGGPTTEAFF
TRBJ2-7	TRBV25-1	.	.	TGTGCCAGCAGTCGGCCAGGGCTTACCTACGAGCAGTACTTC	CASSRPGLTYEQYF
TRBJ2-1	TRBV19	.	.	TGTGCCAGTAGTATTACTGCGAGCAATGAGCAGTTCTTC	CASSITASNEQFF
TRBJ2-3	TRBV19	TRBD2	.	TGTGCCAGTAGTACCCCGGGACTAGCGGGAGGTGCAGATACGCAGTATTTT	CASSTPGLAGGADTQYF
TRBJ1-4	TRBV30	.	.	TGTGCCTGGAGGGCCTTAAGCGGTGAAAAACTGTTTTTT	CAWRALSGEKLFF
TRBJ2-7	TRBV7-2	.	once	TGTGCCAGCAGCTTCGGGGTCACCTACGAGCAGTACTTC	CASSFGVTYEQYF
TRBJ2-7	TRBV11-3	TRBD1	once	TGTGCCAGCAGCCCGGGACAGAACTACGAGCAGTACTTC	CASSPGQNYEQYF
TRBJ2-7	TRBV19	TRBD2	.	TGTGCCAGTAGTATAACTAGCGGGAGTCTCGACGAGCAGTACTTC	CASSITSGSLDEQYF
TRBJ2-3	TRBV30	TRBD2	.	TGTGCCTGGAGTGCCAGCGGGGGGGCCGTTGGCGGAGATACGCAGTATTTT	CAWSASGGAVGGDTQYF
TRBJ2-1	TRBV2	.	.	TGTGCCAGCAGTGACCTACTAGAGGGCAATGAGCAGTTCTTC	CASSDLLEGNEQFF
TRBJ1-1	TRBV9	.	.	TGTGCCAGCAGCCCCGAAGGGAGGGAGGACCGCCTGCAGGCTTTCTTT	CASSPEGREDRLQAFF
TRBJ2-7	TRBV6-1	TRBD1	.	TGTGCCAGCAGTGAAGTTGGGACAGGGGACTACGAGCAGTACTTC	CASSEVGTGDYEQYF